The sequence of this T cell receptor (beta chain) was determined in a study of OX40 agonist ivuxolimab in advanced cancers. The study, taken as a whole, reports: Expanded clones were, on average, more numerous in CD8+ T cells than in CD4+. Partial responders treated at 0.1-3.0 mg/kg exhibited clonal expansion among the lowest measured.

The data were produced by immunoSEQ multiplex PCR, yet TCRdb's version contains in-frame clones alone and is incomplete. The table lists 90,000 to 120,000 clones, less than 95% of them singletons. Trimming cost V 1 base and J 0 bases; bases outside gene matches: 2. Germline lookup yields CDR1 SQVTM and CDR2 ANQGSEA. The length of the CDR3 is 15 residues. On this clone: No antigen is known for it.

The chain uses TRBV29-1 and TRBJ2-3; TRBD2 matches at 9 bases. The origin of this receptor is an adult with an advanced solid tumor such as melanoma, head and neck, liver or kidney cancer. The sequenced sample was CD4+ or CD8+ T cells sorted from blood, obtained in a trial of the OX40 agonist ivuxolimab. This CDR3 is CSVEGTSESTDTQYF. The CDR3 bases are TGCAGCGTTGAAGGGACTAGCGAAAGCACAGATACGCAGTATTTT.